The rows below give T cell receptor beta chains drawn from one sample of a study of beta chain features in type 1 diabetes. The assay was immunoSEQ multiplex PCR, and TCRdb's table has in-frame clones only and misses some. The data contain about 220,000 clones, roughly 10% of them singletons. The sequenced material came from central memory CD4+ T cells from blood. These receptors originate from a man between 18 and 29 years old in good health. Each CDR3 is given with its conserved first and last residue. D genes are given only for firm matches. Size tells how often a clone was seen (once, few, many) or the class of an expanded clone, and some rows leave it out.

clone size	V gene	D gene	J gene	CDR3 protein	CDR3 DNA
few	TRBV7-9	NA	TRBJ2-7	CATAREMVGEQYF	TGTGCCACCGCCCGGGAAATGGTGGGCGAGCAGTACTTC
few	TRBV28	NA	TRBJ1-1	CASSTIRPGITEAFF	TGTGCCAGCAGTACTATCCGCCCAGGGATCACTGAAGCTTTCTTT
many	TRBV5-4	NA	TRBJ1-3	CASSYDGPLSGNTIYF	TGTGCCAGCAGCTATGACGGACCCCTCTCTGGAAACACCATATATTTT
many	TRBV4-3	NA	TRBJ2-7	CASSRPGPEQYF	TGCGCCAGCAGCCGACCCGGCCCAGAGCAGTACTTC
few	TRBV7-6	NA	TRBJ2-1	CASSLARRANEQFF	TGTGCCAGCAGCTTAGCGCGACGGGCGAATGAGCAGTTCTTC
NA	TRBV19	TRBD2	TRBJ2-1	CASSTTSGSGEQFF	TGTGCCAGTAGTACGACTAGCGGGAGCGGTGAGCAGTTCTTC
many	TRBV15	NA	TRBJ1-3	CATSRDNGRTYGNTIYF	TGTGCCACCAGCAGAGATAACGGCAGGACGTACGGAAACACCATATATTTT
NA	TRBV27	NA	TRBJ2-1	CASKETRTHNEQFF	TGTGCCAGCAAAGAAACTAGGACACACAATGAGCAGTTCTTC
few	TRBV10-3	TRBD1	TRBJ1-1	CAISAKGQGIMNTEAFF	TGTGCCATCAGTGCGAAGGGACAGGGGATAATGAACACTGAAGCTTTCTTT
few	TRBV5-4	NA	TRBJ1-1	CASSQTGGLNTEAFF	TGCGCCAGCAGCCAAACGGGGGGTTTGAACACTGAAGCTTTCTTT
NA	TRBV15	NA	TRBJ2-1	CATSRDPGAASYNEQFF	TGTGCCACCAGCAGAGATCCAGGGGCCGCCTCCTACAATGAGCAGTTCTTC
NA	TRBV4-2	NA	TRBJ1-1	CASSQDWARGAFF	TGTGCCAGCAGCCAAGATTGGGCACGAGGAGCTTTCTTT
few	TRBV7-9	TRBD2	TRBJ2-3	CASRPRLAGEGDTQYF	TGTGCCAGCAGACCTCGGCTGGCGGGAGAAGGTGATACGCAGTATTTT
few	TRBV9	NA	TRBJ2-7	CASSVGSGATYEQYF	TGTGCCAGCAGCGTAGGGTCGGGAGCGACCTACGAGCAGTACTTC
NA	TRBV7-8	NA	TRBJ2-7	CASSLGQIGYEQYF	TGTGCCAGCAGCTTAGGACAGATTGGCTACGAGCAGTACTTC
few	TRBV9	TRBD2	TRBJ2-1	CASSYGLAGANEQFF	TGTGCCAGCAGCTACGGACTAGCGGGAGCCAATGAGCAGTTCTTC
NA	TRBV29-1	TRBD2	TRBJ2-3	CSVMGLAGAPDTQYF	TGCAGCGTAATGGGACTAGCGGGAGCGCCAGATACGCAGTATTTT
NA	TRBV20-1	NA	TRBJ2-7	CRPGHSYEQYF	TGCAGACCCGGCCATAGCTACGAGCAGTACTTC
NA	TRBV30	NA	TRBJ2-5	CAWSGGLGETQYF	TGTGCCTGGAGTGGGGGGCTCGGGGAGACCCAGTACTTC
many	TRBV6-1	TRBD1	TRBJ2-1	CASTPGQGRNEQFF	TGTGCCAGCACGCCGGGACAGGGACGCAATGAGCAGTTCTTC
NA	TRBV7-3	NA	TRBJ2-1	CASSPPGAQNNEQFF	TGTGCCAGCAGCCCGCCAGGGGCTCAAAACAATGAGCAGTTCTTC
few	TRBV11-2	NA	TRBJ2-7	CASSPDAVSYEQYF	TGTGCCAGCTCGCCCGATGCTGTATCCTACGAGCAGTACTTC
few	TRBV7-3	NA	TRBJ2-3	CASSLSRDLDTQYF	TGTGCCAGCAGCCTCTCCAGAGACCTAGATACGCAGTATTTT
few	TRBV30	TRBD1	TRBJ2-5	CAWRRTGYRETQYF	TGTGCCTGGAGGCGGACAGGGTATCGAGAGACCCAGTACTTC
NA	TRBV5-4	TRBD2	TRBJ2-3	CASNLGLAGVGGDTQYF	TGTGCCAGCAATCTGGGACTAGCGGGAGTAGGAGGGGATACGCAGTATTTT
NA	TRBV4-3	TRBD1	TRBJ2-3	CASSQDLGTAQYF	TGCGCCAGCAGCCAAGATCTAGGGACAGCGCAGTATTTT
few	TRBV28	NA	TRBJ1-5	CASSNQPQHF	TGTGCCAGCAGTAATCAGCCCCAGCATTTT
NA	TRBV7-8	NA	TRBJ1-1	CASSLEGDHTEAFF	TGTGCCAGCAGCTTAGAGGGGGACCACACTGAAGCTTTCTTT
NA	TRBV10-3	NA	TRBJ1-5	CAIGAGFNQPQHF	TGTGCCATCGGGGCAGGGTTCAATCAGCCCCAGCATTTT
NA	TRBV6-5	NA	TRBJ2-3	CASSYGVFTDTQYF	TGTGCCAGCAGTTACGGGGTTTTCACAGATACGCAGTATTTT
few	TRBV29-1	NA	TRBJ1-2	CSVVLGTANYGYTF	TGCAGCGTTGTATTGGGTACGGCTAACTATGGCTACACCTTC
NA	TRBV10-3	TRBD2	TRBJ2-7	CAISDTQRGSYEQYF	TGTGCCATCAGTGATACCCAGCGGGGCTCCTACGAGCAGTACTTC
few	TRBV28	TRBD2	TRBJ2-1	CASSLMPSGRIPYNEQFF	TGTGCCAGCAGTTTGATGCCTAGCGGGAGAATCCCCTACAATGAGCAGTTCTTC
few	TRBV29-1	TRBD2	TRBJ2-7	CSVAPSLATNSYEQYF	TGCAGCGTTGCCCCCTCACTAGCGACCAACTCCTACGAGCAGTACTTC
NA	TRBV7-2	NA	TRBJ2-7	CASSFPGGNEQYF	TGTGCCAGCAGCTTCCCTGGGGGAAACGAGCAGTACTTC
NA	TRBV29-1	NA	TRBJ2-3	CSVEPTTDTQYF	TGCAGCGTTGAACCCACCACAGATACGCAGTATTTT
many	TRBV5-4	TRBD2	TRBJ2-5	CASSFAGALQETQYF	TGTGCCAGCAGCTTCGCGGGAGCCCTCCAAGAGACCCAGTACTTC
NA	TRBV9	NA	TRBJ1-1	CASSPNTEAFF	TGTGCCAGCAGCCCGAACACTGAAGCTTTCTTT
few	TRBV18	NA	TRBJ2-4	CASSPGEKNIQYF	TGTGCCAGCTCACCAGGGGAGAAAAACATTCAGTACTTC
NA	TRBV15	NA	TRBJ2-1	CATSRWGRDNEQFF	TGTGCCACCAGCAGATGGGGCAGGGACAATGAGCAGTTCTTC
many	TRBV7-2	TRBD1	TRBJ2-7	CASSLFGTVSPEQYF	TGTGCCAGCAGCTTATTTGGGACAGTGAGTCCCGAGCAGTACTTC
few	TRBV4-1	NA	TRBJ2-2	CASSQAADNTGELFF	TGCGCCAGCAGCCAAGCGGCCGATAACACCGGGGAGCTGTTTTTT
NA	TRBV29-1	TRBD1	TRBJ2-7	CSVVRDRSYEQYF	TGCAGCGTTGTACGGGACAGGTCGTACGAGCAGTACTTC
NA	TRBV29-1	NA	TRBJ1-5	CSVAGAAGQPQHF	TGCAGCGTTGCGGGGGCGGCGGGTCAGCCCCAGCATTTT